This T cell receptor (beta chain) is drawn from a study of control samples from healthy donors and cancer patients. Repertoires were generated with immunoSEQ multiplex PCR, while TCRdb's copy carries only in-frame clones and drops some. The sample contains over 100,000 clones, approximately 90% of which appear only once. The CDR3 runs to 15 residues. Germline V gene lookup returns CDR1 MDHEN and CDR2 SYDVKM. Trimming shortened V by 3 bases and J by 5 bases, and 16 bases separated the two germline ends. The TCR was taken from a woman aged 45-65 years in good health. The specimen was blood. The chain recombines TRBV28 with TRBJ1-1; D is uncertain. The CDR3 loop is CASSLGLTSRTEAFF. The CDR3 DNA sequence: TGTGCCAGCAGTTTGGGGTTGACAAGTCGGACTGAAGCTTTCTTT.